The 24 T cell receptor beta chains below all came from one sample that was sequenced in a study of OX40 agonist ivuxolimab in advanced cancers. Generated by immunoSEQ multiplex PCR, the TCRdb table keeps only in-frame clones and is missing some. Seen here are over 85,000 clones, 85% to 90% observed once, and the top ten hold around 5.9%. Sequenced here: CD4+ or CD8+ T cells sorted from blood, sampled in a trial of the OX40 agonist ivuxolimab. Every receptor here comes from an adult with an advanced solid tumor such as melanoma, head and neck, liver or kidney cancer.

The CDR3 loop reads CASSILGDSSEQYF. CDR3 in DNA: TGTGCCAGTAGTATACTAGGGGACTCCTCTGAGCAGTACTTC. The chain couples TRBV19 to TRBJ2-7; D is possibly TRBD2 (6 bases). V gave up 2 bases and J gave up 7 bases, with 15 bases separating them. The CDR3 extends over 14 amino acids. The V gene's germline CDR1 is LNHDA and CDR2 SQIVND (reference sequence). Supplemented by reference TRBV19 and TRBJ2-7, the full variable domain reads DGGITQSPKYLFRKEGQNVTLSCEQNLNHDAMYWYRQDPGQGLRLIYYSQIVNDFQKGDIAEGYSVSREKKESFPLTVTSAQKNPTAFYLCASSILGDSSEQYFGPGTRLTVT.

The chain couples TRBV6-1 to TRBJ1-6; no definite D call. Germline CDR1 is MNHNS and CDR2 is SASEGT. The CDR3 length is 14 residues. V gave up 2 bases and J gave up 9 bases, with 11 bases separating them. As DNA, the CDR3 is TGTGCCAGCAGTGAAAACCGAGTGGGTTCACCCCTCCACTTT. Translated: CASSENRVGSPLHF.

The chain links TRBV14 to TRBJ1-2; TRBD1 is a possible D gene (6 bases). V gave up 1 base and J gave up 5 bases, with 11 bases separating them. The CDR3 has 14 residues. Germline CDR1 reads SGHDN; CDR2 reads FVKESK. The CDR3 loop is CASSQVDRIYGYTF. DNA of the CDR3: TGTGCCAGCAGCCAAGTGGACAGAATATATGGCTACACCTTC.

J is TRBJ2-3 and V is TRBV19; the match to TRBD2 covers 8 bases. The CDR3 is made up of 15 amino acids. Germline-derived CDR1 and CDR2 are LNHDA and SQIVND (reference sequence). Trimming at V came to 1 base and at J to 4 bases, leaving 4 bases not matched to a gene. The CDR3 DNA reads as TGTGCCAGTAGTATAGCGGGGGGGGGCGCAGATACGCAGTATTTT. It encodes CASSIAGGGADTQYF.

Here the CDR3 reads CASSGLEGETQYF. The CDR3 DNA is TGTGCCAGCAGTGGACTAGAGGGGGAGACCCAGTACTTC. This chain connects TRBV2 to TRBJ2-5; the D gene is possibly TRBD2 (6 bases). The CDR3 consists of 13 residues. CDR1 and CDR2 (germline): SNHLY, FYNNEI. Trimming pared 4 bases from V and 5 bases from J, leaving 11 bases between. Full variable domain (missing parts from reference TRBV2 and TRBJ2-5): EPEVTQTPSHQVTQMGQEVILRCVPISNHLYFYWYRQILGQKVEFLVSFYNNEISEKSEIFDDQFSVERPDGSNFTLKIRSTKLEDSAMYFCASSGLEGETQYFGPGTRLLVL.

The chain combines TRBV6-5 with TRBJ1-5; D might be TRBD1 (5 bases). The V and J ends lost 6 bases and 1 base respectively, with 13 bases between them. Per the germline V gene, CDR1 is MNHEY and CDR2 is SVGAGI. The CDR3 runs 15 residues. CDR3 in amino acids: CASSHDSLSNQPQHF. The CDR3 bases are TGTGCCAGCAGCCACGACAGCTTAAGCAATCAGCCCCAGCATTTT.

The chain carries TRBV29-1 and TRBJ1-2; D is unresolved. The germline V gene has CDR1 SQVTM and CDR2 ANQGSEA. This CDR3 is 14 amino acids long. Trimming left V 0 bases short and J 2 bases short, with 10 bases between. The CDR3 bases are TGCAGCGTTGAAGATACCATTTTGAACTATGGCTACACCTTC. This gives the protein CSVEDTILNYGYTF. The whole variable domain, remainder taken from reference TRBV29-1 and TRBJ1-2, is SAVISQKPSRDICQRGTSLTIQCQVDSQVTMMFWYRQQPGQSLTLIATANQGSEATYESGFVIDKFPISRPNLTFSTLTVSNMSPEDSSIYLCSVEDTILNYGYTFGSGTRLTVV.

There are a few counts of this clone. The chain links TRBV6-6 to TRBJ1-3; TRBD1 agrees at 9 bases. There are 14 residues in the CDR3. V lost 1 base, J lost 8 bases, and 3 bases stayed unmatched. Germline lookup yields CDR1 MNHNY and CDR2 SVGAGI (reference sequence). The CDR3 reads CASSYLDRGDTIYF. CDR3 DNA: TGTGCCAGCAGTTACTTGGACAGGGGTGACACCATATATTTT.

The table lists this clone with a few counts. The sample has other DNA sequences that encode this CDR3 too. This chain joins TRBV6-1 and TRBJ2-4; TRBD1 matches 8 bases. The trim removed 2 bases at V and 0 bases at J, leaving 3 bases unmatched. The germline gives CDR1 MNHNS, CDR2 SASEGT. This CDR3 contains 16 residues. The CDR3 loop reads CASSERQGLAKNIQYF. The CDR3 coding sequence is TGTGCCAGCAGTGAACGACAGGGGCTAGCCAAAAACATTCAGTACTTC.

The chain has TRBV6-5 and TRBJ2-7, with 8 bases identical to TRBD1. This CDR3 is 15 amino acids long. The germline V gene encodes CDR1 MNHEY and CDR2 SVGAGI. V lost 6 bases to trimming and J lost 4 bases; unmatched junction nucleotides: 11. The CDR3 bases are TGTGCCAGCAGCCTCGGACAGGGTCTTGGGTACGAGCAGTACTTC. Residues: CASSLGQGLGYEQYF.

This chain joins TRBV4-2 and TRBJ2-3; no clear D gene. The ends were cut back, 0 bases at V and 1 base at J, with 11 bases in the middle. Germline-derived CDR1 and CDR2 are LGHNA and YNFKEQ. The CDR3 consists of 16 residues. CDR3 region: CASSQEVTRGTDTQYF. The CDR3 DNA sequence: TGTGCCAGCAGCCAAGAAGTGACCCGGGGCACAGATACGCAGTATTTT.

V usage is TRBV6-6 and J usage is TRBJ1-6, with D hard to call. CDR3 length equals 13 residues. CDR1 is MNHNY and CDR2 is SVGAGI in the germline V gene (reference sequence). V was trimmed by 7 bases and J by 5 bases, leaving 9 bases between them. DNA of the CDR3: TGTGCCAGCACCTGGACGGATAATTCACCCCTCCACTTT. Encoded protein: CASTWTDNSPLHF.

The chain carries TRBV30 and TRBJ2-3; 9 bases are shared with TRBD2. The CDR3 is made up of 18 amino acids. The V gene's germline CDR1 is GTSNPN and CDR2 SVGIG (reference sequence). V lost 6 bases, J lost 2 bases, and 18 bases stayed unmatched. CDR3 coding DNA: TGTGCCTGTAACAGCGGGGGGATCTCCTTTCGGGACACAGATACGCAGTATTTT. It codes for CACNSGGISFRDTDTQYF.

This clone was picked up a small number of times. The chain carries TRBV6-1 and TRBJ1-2, with D unresolved. In germline, CDR1 is MNHNS, CDR2 SASEGT. With 4 bases removed from V and 13 bases from J, the gap between germline ends came to 10 bases. This CDR3 is 10 amino acids long. CDR3 residues: CASSAPSSTF. In nucleotides, the CDR3 is TGTGCCAGCAGTGCCCCCTCCAGCACCTTC.

The chain carries TRBV7-9 and TRBJ2-1; TRBD2 aligns across 8 bases. Germline values: CDR1 SEHNR, CDR2 FQNEAQ (reference sequence). The CDR3 is 14 residues long. V dropped 3 bases and J dropped 8; count of bases not matched to a gene: 6. The CDR3 bases are TGTGCCAGCAGCTTGCGGGGGGAGTCGGATGAGCAGTTCTTC. Encoded protein: CASSLRGESDEQFF.

The table lists this clone with a few counts. The genes are TRBV19 and TRBJ1-1, with D possibly TRBD1 on 5 matching bases. Germline CDR1 LNHDA, CDR2 SQIVND (reference sequence). The germline V and J ends were trimmed by 5 bases and 0 bases, with 13 bases remaining between them. This CDR3 contains 15 residues. The CDR3: CASSHRDSLNTEAFF. As DNA, the CDR3 is TGTGCCAGTAGTCATAGAGACAGCTTGAACACTGAAGCTTTCTTT.

V gene TRBV2 combines with J gene TRBJ2-7, with 11 bases fitting TRBD1. The V gene end was trimmed by 4 bases and the J gene end by 4 bases; junction bases not matched to a gene: 3. The germline gives CDR1 SNHLY, CDR2 FYNNEI. The CDR3 totals 14 residues. The CDR3 loop reads CASSAGTGGYEQYF. DNA for the CDR3: TGTGCCAGCAGTGCCGGGACAGGGGGATACGAGCAGTACTTC.

The chain joins TRBV7-9 to TRBJ1-1, with 8 bases that match TRBD1. This CDR3 has 15 amino acids. Per the germline V gene, CDR1 is SEHNR and CDR2 is FQNEAQ (reference sequence). Losses at the gene ends were 4 bases for V and 3 bases for J; bases not matched to a gene: 7. The CDR3 DNA sequence: TGTGCCAGCAGCTCCACGGACAGGGCCGACACTGAAGCTTTCTTT. Protein product: CASSSTDRADTEAFF.

The chain carries TRBV5-1 and TRBJ2-7; D gene ambiguous. V gave up 0 bases and J gave up 6 bases, with 16 bases separating them. CDR1 SGHRS and CDR2 YFSETQ come from the germline V gene. The CDR3 extends over 15 amino acids. CDR3 residues: CASSLAEDTTSEQYF. In DNA, the CDR3 is TGCGCCAGCAGCTTGGCCGAAGATACGACCTCCGAGCAGTACTTC.

This rearrangement joins TRBV7-2 to TRBJ2-2; no reliable D call. V lost 1 base and J lost 2, with 14 bases in between. Germline CDR1 is SGHTA and CDR2 is FQGNSA. There are 17 residues in the CDR3. CDR3 sequence: CASSLVGLGYNTGELFF. For the CDR3, the DNA is TGTGCCAGCAGCTTAGTTGGATTGGGGTATAACACCGGGGAGCTGTTTTTT.

The J gene is TRBJ2-4, the V gene TRBV5-4, with 7 bases that match TRBD1. CDR3 length: 14 amino acids. In germline, CDR1 is SGHNT, CDR2 YYREEE (reference sequence). V was clipped by 4 bases and J by 4 bases; unmatched bases: 5. The CDR3 DNA reads TGTGCCAGCAGCCGACAGGGTCTGAAAAACATTCAGTACTTC. The encoded protein is CASSRQGLKNIQYF. Variable domain in full (rest from reference TRBV5-4 and TRBJ2-4): ETGVTQSPTHLIKTRGQQVTLRCSSQSGHNTVSWYQQALGQGPQFIFQYYREEENGRGNFPPRFSGLQFPNYSSELNVNALELDDSALYLCASSRQGLKNIQYFGAGTRLSVL.

The CDR3 nucleotides are TGTGCCAGCAGCTCCTTAGCGAGCAATGAGCAGTTCTTC. Translation: CASSSLASNEQFF. The gene calls are TRBV7-3 and TRBJ2-1; possibly TRBD2 for D (5 bases). Germline lookup yields CDR1 SGHTA and CDR2 FQGTGA. V shed 4 bases and J shed 6 bases, with 10 bases lying between them. The CDR3 sequence is 13 residues long.

The chain recombines TRBV7-9 with TRBJ1-3; no firm D call. Trimming removed 2 bases at V and 1 base at J, with 3 bases between. Germline V gene data show CDR1 as SEHNR and CDR2 as FQNEAQ (reference sequence). The length of the CDR3 is 13 residues. The CDR3 DNA reads TGTGCCAGCAGCTTAATGTCTGGAAACACCATATATTTT. It encodes CASSLMSGNTIYF.

V is TRBV11-2 and J is TRBJ1-1; weak D call: TRBD1 (5 bases). Germline lookup yields CDR1 SGHAT and CDR2 FQNNGV. V lost 1 base and J 3 bases, leaving 15 bases between the germline ends. The CDR3 consists of 16 residues. Here the CDR3 DNA reads TGTGCCAGCAGCTTAGGGGGGTCCCCTGGGGACACTGAAGCTTTCTTT. This codes for CASSLGGSPGDTEAFF.